This TCR beta chain was identified during a study of blood T cell repertoires in COVID-19. This CDR3 region has 21 residues. V shed 5 bases and J 0 bases; nucleotides not matched to a gene: 14. CDR1 SEHNR and CDR2 FQNEAQ come from the germline V gene (reference sequence). Sequencing used immunoSEQ multiplex PCR; TCRdb keeps in-frame clones, though not all of them. The top ten clones hold less than 20% of a sample with approximately 190,000 clones, around four fifths of them seen once. The sequenced material came from peripheral blood. This TCR was sampled from a human donor in a cohort sampled during active COVID-19. This rearrangement joins TRBV7-9 to TRBJ2-6; TRBD1 matches at 12 bases. CDR3 residues: CASSRARGQGALVSGANVLTF. The CDR3 region has the DNA TGTGCCAGCAGCCGGGCGCGGGGACAGGGGGCTTTGGTCTCTGGGGCCAACGTCCTGACTTTC.